A selection of T cell receptor beta chains follows, all from one sample in a study of T cells in Graves' hyperthyroidism and ophthalmopathy. TCRdb reprocessed the multiplex PCR reads via MiXCR and lists one record per CDR3 protein. The sample has some 250,000 distinct CDR3 sequences, nearly 15% seen once. Input material: blood. These receptors were taken from a woman in her forties or fifties with Graves' hyperthyroidism that later progressed to Graves' ophthalmopathy. The conserved cysteine and the conserved F or W are not part of the CDR3 here. The order of the fields is J gene, V gene, D gene, CDR3 protein. D genes are given only for firm matches.

TRBJ2-6 TRBV20-1 TRBD1 SAVRWTGLSGANVLT
TRBJ2-7 TRBV3-1 - ASSQDGLTSSYEQY
TRBJ2-3 TRBV5-1 - ASSLTSSYLGDTQY
TRBJ2-3 TRBV20-1 - SARDSRTDTQY
TRBJ2-3 TRBV11-1 - ASRPLGSTDTQY
TRBJ1-5 TRBV6-1 - ASIRWGTGGSQPQH
TRBJ2-3 TRBV7-2 - ASSLPLAADTQY
TRBJ2-5 TRBV7-3 - ASSLSPEETQY
TRBJ1-5 TRBV2 - ASTGPGGPSNQPQH
TRBJ1-2 TRBV6-1 - ASSRRGDYGYT
TRBJ1-2 TRBV28 TRBD1 ASSFGQGEVYGYT
TRBJ2-7 TRBV9 TRBD1 ASSVAGTGGYEQY
TRBJ2-5 TRBV29-1 TRBD1 SVTPGTVQETQY
TRBJ1-4 TRBV14 TRBD1 ASSQDWGTGGPRLF
TRBJ2-3 TRBV24-1 - ATSDFRRRGADTQY
TRBJ1-1 TRBV19 - ASKRAPSGTEAF
TRBJ2-7 TRBV12-3/TRBV12-4 - ASSFLLSSYEQY
TRBJ1-4 TRBV7-9 - ASSPGVRGEKLF
TRBJ2-3 TRBV5-1 - ASSFRLPSTDTQY
TRBJ1-2 TRBV15 TRBD1 ATSRGGGGIVGYT
TRBJ2-1 TRBV5-6 - ASSSRALPPNEQF
TRBJ1-4 TRBV20-1 - SALHEKLF
TRBJ2-7 TRBV20-1 TRBD2 SASAGGASYEQY
TRBJ2-3 TRBV18 - ASSPPGPYTDTQY
TRBJ2-7 TRBV20-1 TRBD2 SARGTSGRSSYEQY
TRBJ2-7 TRBV5-8 TRBD1 ASKRDRSYEQY
TRBJ1-1 TRBV5-4 - ASSFTRTLNTEAF
TRBJ2-3 TRBV5-1 TRBD1 ASSPRGQGDTQY
TRBJ2-7 TRBV28 TRBD2 ASRLAGHEQY
TRBJ2-1 TRBV5-1 - ASSFGGERYNEQF
TRBJ1-5 TRBV20-1 TRBD1 SARGQVGNQPQH